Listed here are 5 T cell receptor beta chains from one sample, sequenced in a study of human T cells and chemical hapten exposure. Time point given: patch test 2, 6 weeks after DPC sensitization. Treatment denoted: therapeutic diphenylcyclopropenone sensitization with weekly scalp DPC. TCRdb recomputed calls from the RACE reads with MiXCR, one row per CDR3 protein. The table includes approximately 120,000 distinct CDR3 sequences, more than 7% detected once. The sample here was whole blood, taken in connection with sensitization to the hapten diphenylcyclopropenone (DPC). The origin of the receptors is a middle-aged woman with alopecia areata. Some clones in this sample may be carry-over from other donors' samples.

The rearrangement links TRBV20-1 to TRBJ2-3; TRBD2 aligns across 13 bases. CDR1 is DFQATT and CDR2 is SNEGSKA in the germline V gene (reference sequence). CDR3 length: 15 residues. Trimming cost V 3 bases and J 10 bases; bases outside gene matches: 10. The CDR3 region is CSASPGTSGDVAQYF. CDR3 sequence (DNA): TGCAGTGCTAGTCCCGGGACTAGCGGGGATGTCGCGCAGTATTTT.

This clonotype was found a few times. In DNA form, the CDR3 reads TGTGCCACCAGCAGAGATAGGGGCACCGGGGAGCTGTTTTTT. Amino acids: CATSRDRGTGELFF. The J gene is TRBJ2-2, the V gene TRBV15; D might be TRBD1 (5 bases). The CDR3 runs to 14 residues. The V end lost 0 bases, the J end lost 4 bases, and 6 bases lay between the germline ends. From germline, CDR1 is LNHNV and CDR2 YYDKDF (reference sequence).

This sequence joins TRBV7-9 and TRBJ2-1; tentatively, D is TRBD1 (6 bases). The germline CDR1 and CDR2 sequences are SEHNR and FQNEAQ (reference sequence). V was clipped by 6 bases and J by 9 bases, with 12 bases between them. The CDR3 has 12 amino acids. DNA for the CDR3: TGTGCCAGCAGTCGAGGGACACCTGAGCAGTTCTTC. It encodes CASSRGTPEQFF.

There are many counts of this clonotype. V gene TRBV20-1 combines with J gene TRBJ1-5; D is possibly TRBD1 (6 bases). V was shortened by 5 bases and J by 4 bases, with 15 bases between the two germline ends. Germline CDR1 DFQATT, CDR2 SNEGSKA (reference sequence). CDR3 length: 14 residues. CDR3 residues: CSASGAQGNQPQHF. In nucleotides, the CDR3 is TGCAGTGCTTCCGGGGCGCAGGGGAATCAGCCCCAGCATTTT.

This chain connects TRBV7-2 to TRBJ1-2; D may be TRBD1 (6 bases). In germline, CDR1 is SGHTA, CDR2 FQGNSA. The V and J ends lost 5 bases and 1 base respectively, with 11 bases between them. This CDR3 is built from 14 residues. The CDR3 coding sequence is TGTGCCAGCAGCCCCCAGGACAGTAACTATGGCTACACCTTC. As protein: CASSPQDSNYGYTF.